A single sample is the source of the 21 T cell receptor beta chains below, sequenced in a study of cytomegalovirus exposure and HLA in healthy donors. 60 Vbeta and 13 Jbeta primers were used in PCR. Data came from immunoSEQ multiplex PCR; TCRdb stores just in-frame clones and leaves some out. This sample has 80,000 to 100,000 clones, with around 84% found just once. The sequencing input was PBMCs. Source of these receptors: a human donor in good health.

The chain combines TRBV7-8 with TRBJ1-5, with 8 nucleotides matching TRBD1. Germline trimming cut 5 bases from V and 7 bases from J; bases unmatched to any gene: 7. The germline CDR1 and CDR2 sequences are SGHVS and FQNEAQ. The CDR3 runs 14 residues. The chain's CDR3 is CASSVGDRMQPQHF. CDR3 in DNA: TGTGCCAGCAGCGTAGGGGACAGGATGCAGCCCCAGCATTTT.

V is TRBV30 and J is TRBJ1-2, with 7 bases lining up with TRBD1. CDR1 GTSNPN and CDR2 SVGIG come from the germline V gene (reference sequence). The J segment lost 4 bases and the V segment lost 2 bases, leaving 4 bases of the junction unmatched. The CDR3 length is 13 residues. CDR3 residues: CAWSRGQIYGYTF. Written as DNA, the CDR3 is TGTGCCTGGAGTAGGGGGCAGATCTATGGCTACACCTTC.

About this clone itself: Other nucleotide sequences from this sample produce the same CDR3. V is TRBV7-2 and J is TRBJ1-5; 7 nucleotides align to TRBD1. V lost 5 bases and J lost 2; bases outside the gene matches: 0. CDR3 length: 13 residues. CDR1 and CDR2 (germline): SGHTA, FQGNSA. Here the CDR3 reads CASSGQGNQPQHF. The CDR3 DNA follows: TGTGCCAGCAGCGGACAGGGCAATCAGCCCCAGCATTTT.

The CDR3 is CASSLAPSGGTYEQYF. Here the CDR3 DNA reads TGTGCCAGCAGCTTGGCCCCTAGCGGGGGGACCTACGAGCAGTACTTC. This chain uses TRBV5-5 with TRBJ2-7; TRBD2 matches 11 bases. With V trimmed by 0 bases and J by 2 bases, 4 bases remained unmatched. CDR3 length equals 16 residues. The germline V gene has CDR1 SGHKS and CDR2 YYEKEE (reference sequence).

V is TRBV29-1 and J is TRBJ2-7, with 7 nucleotides matching TRBD2. V was pared by 3 bases and J by 3 bases, with 5 bases of the junction left unmatched. This CDR3 has 13 amino acids. Germline V gene data show CDR1 as SQVTM and CDR2 as ANQGSEA. The CDR3 bases are TGCAGCGTTGATCAGGGAGGGAGCTACGAGCAGTACTTC. It is translated as CSVDQGGSYEQYF.

The chain joins TRBV7-9 to TRBJ2-7, with a possible D match to TRBD1 (5 bases). CDR1 SEHNR and CDR2 FQNEAQ come from the germline V gene (reference sequence). V gave up 5 bases and J gave up 3 bases, with 17 bases separating them. The CDR3 covers 15 residues. The CDR3 nucleotides read TGTGCCAGCAGCAACAACTTCCAGGGAATCTACGAGCAGTACTTC. Translated: CASSNNFQGIYEQYF.

The gene calls are TRBV6-6 and TRBJ1-5, with D maybe TRBD1 (5 bases). The CDR3 is 14 amino acids. Trimming removed 0 bases at V and 4 bases at J, with 7 bases between. CDR1 and CDR2 (germline): MNHNY, SVGAGI (reference sequence). CDR3 residues: CASSYSTENQPQHF. The CDR3 DNA reads as TGTGCCAGCAGTTACTCGACAGAAAATCAGCCCCAGCATTTT.

In its sample, this clone was seen once. The chain links TRBV6-1 to TRBJ1-2; TRBD1 matches at 7 bases. V lost 7 bases, J lost 8 bases, and 10 bases stayed unmatched. This CDR3 spans 13 amino acids. Germline values: CDR1 MNHNS, CDR2 SASEGT. The CDR3 sequence is CASKVVGGSGYTF. In nucleotides, the CDR3 is TGTGCCAGCAAAGTCGTAGGGGGCAGCGGCTACACCTTC.

V and J are TRBV5-1 and TRBJ2-7; 8 bases fit TRBD1. Germline V gene sequence: CDR1 SGHRS, CDR2 YFSETQ. CDR3 size: 15 residues. The trim removed 3 bases at V and 5 bases at J, leaving 10 bases unmatched. The CDR3 DNA sequence: TGCGCCAGCAGCTCAGGACAGGGAATTTTCCACGAGCAGTACTTC. Translated: CASSSGQGIFHEQYF.

The rearrangement joins TRBV7-9 to TRBJ2-3, with TRBD2 as a possible D gene (5 bases). V was shortened by 1 base and J by 2 bases, with 10 bases between the two germline ends. CDR1 is SEHNR and CDR2 is FQNEAQ in the germline V gene (reference sequence). The CDR3 contains 15 residues. Written as DNA, the CDR3 is TGTGCCAGCAGCTTAGGACTAACCAACACAGATACGCAGTATTTT. Its translation is CASSLGLTNTDTQYF.

V usage is TRBV4-3 and J usage is TRBJ2-1; D possibly corresponds to TRBD2 (5 bases). Germline-derived CDR1 and CDR2 are LGHNA and YSLEER. The CDR3 runs to 16 residues. V lost 1 base, J lost 4 bases, and 14 bases lay in between. Here the CDR3 reads CASSQGISGLYNEQFF. The CDR3 nucleotides are TGCGCCAGCAGCCAAGGGATAAGCGGTTTGTACAATGAGCAGTTCTTC.

This chain links TRBV11-3 with TRBJ2-3; TRBD2 aligns across 7 bases. Trimming removed 1 base from V and 8 bases from J; junction bases left unmatched: 12. Germline V lookup: CDR1 SGHNT, CDR2 YENEEA. The CDR3 contains 16 residues. The CDR3 protein is CASSLGSSGSQGTQYF. CDR3 DNA: TGTGCCAGCAGCTTAGGATCTAGCGGTTCCCAGGGTACGCAGTATTTT.

This sequence joins TRBV5-1 and TRBJ2-5, with a weak D call TRBD1 (5 bases). The length of the CDR3 is 16 residues. Germline V gene data show CDR1 as SGHRS and CDR2 as YFSETQ. Trimming stripped 0 bases from V and 2 bases from J, with 14 bases between. This CDR3 reads CASSLVGRALQETQYF. The CDR3 DNA reads as TGCGCCAGCAGCTTGGTAGGCAGGGCCCTTCAAGAGACCCAGTACTTC.

As for this clone: In the same sample, other DNA sequences code for this CDR3. CDR3 sequence: CASSRDSYRETQYF. The CDR3 DNA is TGTGCCAGCAGCCGGGACAGTTATCGGGAGACCCAGTACTTC. V usage is TRBV6-5 and J usage is TRBJ2-5; 7 nucleotides align to TRBD1. Germline V gene lookup returns CDR1 MNHEY and CDR2 SVGAGI. The CDR3 is made up of 14 amino acids. The junction had 9 bases not matched to a gene; V was cut back by 6 bases and J by 5 bases.

The chain links TRBV7-9 to TRBJ2-7; tentative D call: TRBD2 (7 bases). Germline values: CDR1 SEHNR, CDR2 FQNEAQ (reference sequence). The length of the CDR3 is 15 residues. V gave up 6 bases and J gave up 3 bases, with 18 bases separating them. CDR3 protein: CASRRGGDTFYEQYF. The CDR3 nucleotides are TGTGCCAGCAGGAGAGGGGGGGACACCTTCTACGAGCAGTACTTC.

This clone was seen once. Other DNA sequences in the same sample also yield this CDR3. The CDR3 DNA follows: TGTGCCAGCAGCTTGGGGACTAGCGGGAGCACAGATACGCAGTATTTT. Translated: CASSLGTSGSTDTQYF. The chain joins TRBV7-8 to TRBJ2-3, with 12 bases matching TRBD2. V lost 3 bases to trimming and J lost 0 bases; unmatched junction nucleotides: 1. This CDR3 spans 16 amino acids. Germline loops: CDR1 SGHVS, CDR2 FQNEAQ.

The CDR3 nucleotides read TGTGCCAGTAGTCCCTCACTATACAATGAGCAGTTCTTC. The encoded protein is CASSPSLYNEQFF. The V gene is TRBV19, the J gene TRBJ2-1; the D is unclear. Trimming cost V 5 bases and J 4 bases, with 9 bases left between them. CDR3 size: 13 residues. Germline loops: CDR1 LNHDA, CDR2 SQIVND (reference sequence). Full variable domain (outside the CDR3, taken from reference TRBV19 and TRBJ2-1): DGGITQSPKYLFRKEGQNVTLSCEQNLNHDAMYWYRQDPGQGLRLIYYSQIVNDFQKGDIAEGYSVSREKKESFPLTVTSAQKNPTAFYLCASSPSLYNEQFFGPGTRLTVL.

V gene TRBV7-2 combines with J gene TRBJ2-3; D is perhaps TRBD2 (5 bases). V lost 5 bases and J 3 bases, leaving 15 bases between the germline ends. This CDR3 is built from 15 residues. Per germline, CDR1 SGHTA and CDR2 FQGNSA. DNA for the CDR3: TGTGCCAGCAGCCGTACGAGGGCTCCGACAGATACGCAGTATTTT. Translated: CASSRTRAPTDTQYF.

This clone was seen a handful of times. The V gene is TRBV9, the J gene TRBJ1-5, with D possibly matching TRBD1 (5 bases). CDR1 is SGDLS and CDR2 is YYNGEE in the germline V gene. V was clipped by 4 bases and J by 0 bases, with 11 bases between them. The CDR3 is 15 amino acids. The CDR3 protein is CASSTGLNSNQPQHF. The CDR3 nucleotides are TGTGCCAGCAGCACGGGACTAAATAGCAATCAGCCCCAGCATTTT.

A single count supports this clone. The V and J genes are TRBV27 and TRBJ1-2; 7 nucleotides agree with TRBD1. The length of the CDR3 is 14 residues. Germline loops: CDR1 MNHEY, CDR2 SMNVEV (reference sequence). Unmatched junction bases numbered 12, after V lost 10 bases and J lost 4 bases. The CDR3 protein is CATGGAGQLYGYTF. CDR3 coding DNA: TGTGCCACAGGGGGTGCAGGACAGCTCTATGGCTACACCTTC.

This clone was detected once. The chain is built from TRBV30 and TRBJ1-2; 9 bases agree with TRBD1. The trim removed 4 bases at V and 4 bases at J, leaving 7 bases unmatched. This CDR3 is built from 14 residues. Germline loops: CDR1 GTSNPN, CDR2 SVGIG (reference sequence). CDR3 region: CAWTVTGGLYGYTF. The CDR3 bases are TGTGCCTGGACCGTCACAGGGGGCCTCTATGGCTACACCTTC.